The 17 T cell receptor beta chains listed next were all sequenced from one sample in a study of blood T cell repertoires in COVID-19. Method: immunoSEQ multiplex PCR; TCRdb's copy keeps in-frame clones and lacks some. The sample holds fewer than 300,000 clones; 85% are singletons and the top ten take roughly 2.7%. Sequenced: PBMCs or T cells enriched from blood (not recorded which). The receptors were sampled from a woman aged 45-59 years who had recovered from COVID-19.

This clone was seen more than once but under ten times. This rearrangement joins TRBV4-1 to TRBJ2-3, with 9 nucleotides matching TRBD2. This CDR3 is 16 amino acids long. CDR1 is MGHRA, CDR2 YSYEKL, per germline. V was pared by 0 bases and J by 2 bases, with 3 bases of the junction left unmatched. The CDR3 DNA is TGCGCCAGCAGCCAAGATTTAGCGGGAGACACAGATACGCAGTATTTT. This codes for CASSQDLAGDTDTQYF.

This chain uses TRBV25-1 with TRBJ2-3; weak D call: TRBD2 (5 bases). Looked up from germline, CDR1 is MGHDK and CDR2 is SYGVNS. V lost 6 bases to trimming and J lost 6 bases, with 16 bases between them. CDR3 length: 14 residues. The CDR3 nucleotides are TGTGCCAGCAGCCCAAGAGGGCGCCAGGATACGCAGTATTTT. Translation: CASSPRGRQDTQYF.

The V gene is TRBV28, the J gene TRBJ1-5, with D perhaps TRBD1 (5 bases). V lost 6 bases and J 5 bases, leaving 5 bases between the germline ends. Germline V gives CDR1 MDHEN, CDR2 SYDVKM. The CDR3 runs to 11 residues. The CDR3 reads CASRGDQPQHF. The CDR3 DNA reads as TGTGCCAGCAGAGGGGATCAGCCCCAGCATTTT.

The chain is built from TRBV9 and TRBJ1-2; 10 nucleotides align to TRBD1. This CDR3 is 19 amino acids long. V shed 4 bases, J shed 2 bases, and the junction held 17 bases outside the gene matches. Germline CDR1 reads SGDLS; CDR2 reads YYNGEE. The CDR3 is CASSPRDRGISSANYGYTF. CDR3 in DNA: TGTGCCAGCAGCCCACGGGACAGGGGTATTTCGTCCGCAAACTATGGCTACACCTTC.

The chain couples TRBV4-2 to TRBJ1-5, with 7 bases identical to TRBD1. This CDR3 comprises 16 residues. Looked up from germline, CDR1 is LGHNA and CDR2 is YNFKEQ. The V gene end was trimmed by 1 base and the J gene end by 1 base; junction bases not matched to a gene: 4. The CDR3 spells CASSQVKTGSNQPQHF. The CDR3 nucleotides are TGTGCCAGCAGCCAAGTAAAGACAGGGAGCAATCAGCCCCAGCATTTT.

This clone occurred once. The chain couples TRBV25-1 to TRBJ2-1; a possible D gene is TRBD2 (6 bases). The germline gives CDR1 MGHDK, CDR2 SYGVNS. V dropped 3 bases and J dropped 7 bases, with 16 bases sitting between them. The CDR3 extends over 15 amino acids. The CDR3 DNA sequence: TGTGCCAGCAGTGACGGAGCGGAGGGTCGAAATGAGCAGTTCTTC. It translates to CASSDGAEGRNEQFF.

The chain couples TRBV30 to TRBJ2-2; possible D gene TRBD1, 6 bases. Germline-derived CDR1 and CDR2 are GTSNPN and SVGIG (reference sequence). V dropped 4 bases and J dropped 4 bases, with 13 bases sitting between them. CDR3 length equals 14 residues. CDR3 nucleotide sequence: TGTGCCTGGAACAGGGCAGGGAGCACCGGGGAGCTGTTTTTT. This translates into CAWNRAGSTGELFF. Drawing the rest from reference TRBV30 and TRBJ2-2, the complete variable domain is SQTIHQWPATLVQPVGSPLSLECTVEGTSNPNLYWYRQAAGRGLQLLFYSVGIGQISSEVPQNLSASRPQDRQFILSSKKLLLSDSGFYLCAWNRAGSTGELFFGEGSRLTVL.

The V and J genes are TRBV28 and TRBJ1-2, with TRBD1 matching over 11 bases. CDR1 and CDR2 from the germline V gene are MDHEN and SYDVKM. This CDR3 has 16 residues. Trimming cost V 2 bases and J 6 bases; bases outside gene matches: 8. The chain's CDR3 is CASSLPGTGGSNGYTF. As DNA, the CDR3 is TGTGCCAGCAGTTTACCCGGGACAGGGGGTTCGAATGGCTACACCTTC.

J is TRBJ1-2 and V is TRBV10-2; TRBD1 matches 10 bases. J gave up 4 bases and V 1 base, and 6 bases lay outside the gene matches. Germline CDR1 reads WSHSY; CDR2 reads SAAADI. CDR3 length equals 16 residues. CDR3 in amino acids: CASSEYPGQGSYGYTF. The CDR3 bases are TGCGCCAGCAGTGAGTACCCGGGACAGGGGTCCTATGGCTACACCTTC.

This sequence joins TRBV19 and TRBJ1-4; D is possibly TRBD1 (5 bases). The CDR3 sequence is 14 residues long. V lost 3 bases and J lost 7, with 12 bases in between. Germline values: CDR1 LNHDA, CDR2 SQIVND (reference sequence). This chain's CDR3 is CASSINPTGEKLFF. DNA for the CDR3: TGTGCCAGTAGTATCAATCCAACAGGTGAAAAACTGTTTTTT.

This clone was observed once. CDR3: CASSIGQGATDTQYF. CDR3 nucleotide sequence: TGTGCCAGTAGTATAGGACAGGGAGCTACAGATACGCAGTATTTT. The chain employs TRBV19 and TRBJ2-3; 7 bases agree with TRBD1. CDR3 length: 15 residues. Germline trimming cut 1 base from V and 3 bases from J; bases unmatched to any gene: 4. Germline V gene sequence: CDR1 LNHDA, CDR2 SQIVND (reference sequence).

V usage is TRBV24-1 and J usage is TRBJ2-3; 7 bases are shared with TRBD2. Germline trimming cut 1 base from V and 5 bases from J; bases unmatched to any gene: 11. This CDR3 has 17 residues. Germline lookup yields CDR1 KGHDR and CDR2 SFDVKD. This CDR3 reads CATSDFRGGRPEDTQYF. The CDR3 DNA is TGTGCCACCAGTGATTTTAGGGGAGGGAGGCCTGAAGATACGCAGTATTTT.

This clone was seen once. CDR3 bases: TGTGCCAGTAGTATGCGATCCGGGGTCGGGAACACTGAAGCTTTCTTT. This codes for CASSMRSGVGNTEAFF. The rearrangement uses TRBV19 and TRBJ1-1; D is unresolved. CDR1 is LNHDA, CDR2 SQIVND, per germline (reference sequence). The CDR3 has 16 residues. Trimming stripped 3 bases from V and 1 base from J, with 15 bases between. The full variable domain, rest sourced from reference TRBV19 and TRBJ1-1, is DGGITQSPKYLFRKEGQNVTLSCEQNLNHDAMYWYRQDPGQGLRLIYYSQIVNDFQKGDIAEGYSVSREKKESFPLTVTSAQKNPTAFYLCASSMRSGVGNTEAFFGQGTRLTVV.

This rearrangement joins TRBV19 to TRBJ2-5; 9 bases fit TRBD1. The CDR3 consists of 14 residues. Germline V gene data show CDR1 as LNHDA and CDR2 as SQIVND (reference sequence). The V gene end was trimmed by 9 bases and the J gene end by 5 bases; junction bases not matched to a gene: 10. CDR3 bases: TGTGCCAGCGCAGACAGGGGGAGAAGGGAGACCCAGTACTTC. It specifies CASADRGRRETQYF.

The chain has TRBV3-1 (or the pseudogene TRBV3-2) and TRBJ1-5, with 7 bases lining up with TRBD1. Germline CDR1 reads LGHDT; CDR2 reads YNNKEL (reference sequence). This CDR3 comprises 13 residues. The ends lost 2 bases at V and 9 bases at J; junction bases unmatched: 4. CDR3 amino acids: CASSQTGVRPQHF. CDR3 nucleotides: TGTGCCAGCAGCCAAACAGGGGTGCGGCCCCAGCATTTT.

CDR3 sequence (DNA): TGTGCCAGCAGCCTCGACTACAGCTCCTACAATGAGCAGTTCTTC. Protein product: CASSLDYSSYNEQFF. The V and J genes are TRBV14 and TRBJ2-1, with a tentative D call TRBD2 (5 bases). Germline V gene sequence: CDR1 SGHDN, CDR2 FVKESK. Trimming left V 4 bases short and J 0 bases short, with 10 bases between. The CDR3 length is 15 residues. Using reference TRBV14 and TRBJ2-1 for the parts outside the CDR3, the full variable domain is EAGVTQFPSHSVIEKGQTVTLRCDPISGHDNLYWYRRVMGKEIKFLLHFVKESKQDESGMPNNRFLAERTGGTYSTLKVQPAELEDSGVYFCASSLDYSSYNEQFFGPGTRLTVL.

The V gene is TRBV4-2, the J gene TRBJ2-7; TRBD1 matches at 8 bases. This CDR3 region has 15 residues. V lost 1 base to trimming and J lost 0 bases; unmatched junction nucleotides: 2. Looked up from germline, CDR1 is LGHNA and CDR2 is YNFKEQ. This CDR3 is CASSQGTGSSYEQYF. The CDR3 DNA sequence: TGTGCCAGCAGCCAAGGGACAGGGAGCTCCTACGAGCAGTACTTC.